This TCR beta chain was sequenced in a study of shared clonotypes between healthy human individuals. CDR3 size: 17 residues. Germline CDR1 reads SGHAT; CDR2 reads FQNNGV. The ends lost 1 base at V and 6 bases at J; junction bases unmatched: 14. As regards this clone: Its antigen is unidentified.

The study, taken as a whole, reports: Generation probability values for non-shared clonotypes were lower than those for clonotypes shared by all four donors. Represented diversity (both genetic and exposure-history) was limited by the small number of donors.

Replicate PCRs from sorted subsets contained about 0.2 ug DNA, which is 30,000 to 35,000 T cell genomes. TCRdb's copy holds only in-frame clones and misses some; the assay was immunoSEQ multiplex PCR. There are approximately 2.5 million clones in the sample; over 85% occur only once, and 0.14% lies in the top ten. This TCR derives from a young man in good health. The chain carries TRBV11-2 and TRBJ1-2, with 7 positions matching TRBD1. Specimen: naive CD4+ T cells sorted from blood. Sample subset: CD45RA+ positively selected. The DNA of the CDR3 is TGTGCCAGCAGCTTAGCAAGAGGGACAGAAGCTTCGAATGGCTACACCTTC. It encodes CASSLARGTEASNGYTF.